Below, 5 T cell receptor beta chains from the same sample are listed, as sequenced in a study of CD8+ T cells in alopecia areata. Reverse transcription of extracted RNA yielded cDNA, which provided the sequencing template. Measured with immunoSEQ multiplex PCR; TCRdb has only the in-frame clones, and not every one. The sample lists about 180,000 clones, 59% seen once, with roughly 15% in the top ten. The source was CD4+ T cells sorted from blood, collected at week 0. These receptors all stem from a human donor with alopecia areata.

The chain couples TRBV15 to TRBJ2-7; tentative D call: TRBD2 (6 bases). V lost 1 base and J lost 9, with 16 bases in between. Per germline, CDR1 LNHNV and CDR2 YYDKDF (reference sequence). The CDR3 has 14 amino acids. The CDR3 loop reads CATSRGSEEGRQYF. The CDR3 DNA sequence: TGTGCCACCAGCAGAGGCTCAGAGGAGGGACGGCAGTACTTC. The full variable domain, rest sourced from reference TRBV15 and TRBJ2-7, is DAMVIQNPRYQVTQFGKPVTLSCSQTLNHNVMYWYQQKSSQAPKLLFHYYDKDFNNEADTPDNFQSRRPNTSFCFLDIRSPGLGDTAMYLCATSRGSEEGRQYFGPGTRLTVT.

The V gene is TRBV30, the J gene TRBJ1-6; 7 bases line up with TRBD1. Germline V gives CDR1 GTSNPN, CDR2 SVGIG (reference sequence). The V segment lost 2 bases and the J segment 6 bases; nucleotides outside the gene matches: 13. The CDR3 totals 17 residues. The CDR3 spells CAWSPRTGDLLNSPLHF. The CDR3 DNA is TGTGCCTGGAGTCCTAGAACAGGGGATCTTCTTAATTCACCCCTCCACTTT. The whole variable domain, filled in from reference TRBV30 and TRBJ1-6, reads SQTIHQWPATLVQPVGSPLSLECTVEGTSNPNLYWYRQAAGRGLQLLFYSVGIGQISSEVPQNLSASRPQDRQFILSSKKLLLSDSGFYLCAWSPRTGDLLNSPLHFGNGTRLTVT.

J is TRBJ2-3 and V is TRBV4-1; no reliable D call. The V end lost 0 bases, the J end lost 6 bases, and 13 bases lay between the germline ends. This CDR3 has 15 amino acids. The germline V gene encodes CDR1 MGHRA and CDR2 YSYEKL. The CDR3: CASSQEGSHGDTQYF. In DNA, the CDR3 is TGCGCCAGCAGCCAAGAAGGATCCCACGGGGATACGCAGTATTTT.

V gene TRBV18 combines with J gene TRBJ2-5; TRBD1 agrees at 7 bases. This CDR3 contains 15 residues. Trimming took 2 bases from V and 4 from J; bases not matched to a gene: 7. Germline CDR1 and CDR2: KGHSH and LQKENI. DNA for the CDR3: TGTGCCAGCTCACCAAATACAGGGGATGGAGAGACCCAGTACTTC. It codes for CASSPNTGDGETQYF. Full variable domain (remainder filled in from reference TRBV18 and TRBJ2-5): NAGVMQNPRHLVRRRGQEARLRCSPMKGHSHVYWYRQLPEEGLKFMVYLQKENIIDESGMPKERFSAEFPKEGPSILRIQQVVRGDSAAYFCASSPNTGDGETQYFGPGTRLLVL.

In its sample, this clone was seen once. In DNA form, the CDR3 reads TGTGCCTGCGGATCCGGGACAGGGGTTGCAGATACGCAGTATTTT. This codes for CACGSGTGVADTQYF. This chain joins TRBV30 and TRBJ2-3; 10 bases align to TRBD1. The trim removed 6 bases at V and 4 bases at J, leaving 10 bases unmatched. This CDR3 has 15 residues. Germline V lookup: CDR1 GTSNPN, CDR2 SVGIG (reference sequence).